This TCR beta chain came from a study of cytomegalovirus exposure and HLA in healthy donors. Overall study results and limits: The authors reported that TCR beta sequences could predict HLA-A and HLA-B alleles. These predictions were accurate for most subjects in the first cohort.

PCR employed 60 Vbeta and 13 Jbeta primers. Libraries were prepared by immunoSEQ multiplex PCR; TCRdb keeps only in-frame clonotypes and omits some of them. The sample contains fewer than 200,000 clones, roughly four fifths of which appear only once. The CDR3 length is 13 residues. V dropped 4 bases and J dropped 4 bases, with 10 bases sitting between them. Germline lookup yields CDR1 LNHDA and CDR2 SQIVND (reference sequence). As for this clone: Its antigen is unknown.

Input material: PBMCs. This chain uses TRBV19 with TRBJ2-5; D unclear. The TCR comes from a woman aged 45-65 years in good health and CMV-seronegative. The CDR3 coding sequence is TGTGCCAGTAGTAGCCCGGGTAGAGAGACCCAGTACTTC. Translating gives CASSSPGRETQYF.